The source of this T cell receptor (beta chain) is a study of cytomegalovirus exposure and HLA in healthy donors. Germline V gene data show CDR1 as GTSNPN and CDR2 as SVGIG (reference sequence). The J segment lost 4 bases and the V segment lost 4 bases, leaving 11 bases of the junction unmatched. The CDR3 is 16 amino acids. Assay used: immunoSEQ multiplex PCR; TCRdb lists only in-frame clones, some missing. The sample consists of over 60,000 clones, 94% of them appearing once. The chain joins TRBV30 to TRBJ2-1; 9 bases line up with TRBD2. The origin of this receptor is a man aged 18 to 30 in good health and CMV-seropositive. The source material was PBMCs. For the CDR3, the DNA is TGTGCCTGGACCGCCCGTCGGCTAGCGGGGTACAATGAGCAGTTCTTC. Protein: CAWTARRLAGYNEQFF.